This T cell receptor beta chain was recorded in a study of blood T cell repertoires in COVID-19. About the study: Sample material is recorded as cDNA or gDNA derived from T cells, B-cell-depleted T cells, or PBMCs.

TCRdb's copy holds only in-frame clones and misses some; the assay was immunoSEQ multiplex PCR. The table lists 200,000 or so clones, roughly 80% of them singletons. Germline values: CDR1 LNHDA, CDR2 SQIVND (reference sequence). V lost 8 bases and J 1 base, leaving 11 bases between the germline ends. The CDR3 runs to 13 residues. The chain recombines TRBV19 with TRBJ1-1; unclear D gene. Sequences were obtained from peripheral blood. The TCR comes from a man under 40 with active or convalescent COVID-19. CDR3 bases: TGTGCCAGTGAGCAGAGGGAGAACACTGAAGCTTTCTTT. Protein sequence: CASEQRENTEAFF.